This TCR beta chain was retrieved from a study of T-cell memory formation after mild COVID-19. Across the study: TCR clusters largely stayed donor specific. Notes on the study in general: Pre-infection memory harbored some responding clones, suggesting cross-reactive memory joined.

TCRdb re-derived calls from the 5' RACE reads in MiXCR, one entry per CDR3 protein. This table holds around 400,000 distinct CDR3 sequences, 20% to 25% found once. This clonotype was seen only a few times. Its matching antigen is unknown. CDR1 and CDR2 (germline): SGHNT, YENEEA. V lost 5 bases, J lost 2 bases, and 13 bases stayed unmatched. The CDR3 loop spans 17 amino acids. V and J are TRBV11-3 and TRBJ2-3, with TRBD2 matching 7 bases. Sequencing was done on a sample of PBMCs or a T cell subset sorted from them (not recorded which). The receptor's source is an adult woman who had mild COVID-19 (a few samples of this study predate the infection). Cell type and time point are not known. The CDR3 region has the DNA TGTGCCAGCAGCGGAGAATCAACTAGCGTCCCCACAGATACGCAGTATTTT. As protein: CASSGESTSVPTDTQYF.